This T cell receptor beta chain was sequenced in a study of T cell repertoires in cytomegalovirus infection. Study conclusions and caveats: Of the TCR beta families, the public ones yielded a cumulative frequency that identified carriers of CMV plus the relevant HLA.

CDR3 size: 14 residues. Germline-derived CDR1 and CDR2 are SGHAT and FQNNGV. V shed 1 base and J shed 4 bases, with 11 bases lying between them. To note about this clonotype: Antigen specificity is unknown.

TCRdb reanalysed the reads using MiXCR and keeps one entry per CDR3 protein. The table records about 530,000 distinct CDR3 sequences, approximately 25% of them present only once. The gene calls are TRBV11-2 and TRBJ2-7; D might be TRBD2 (6 bases). The TCR originated in a human donor in good health (CMV status not recorded). Some clones in this sample may be carry-over from other donors' samples. Sequencing was performed on PBMCs. The CDR3 reads CASSLGGDLYEQYV. CDR3 in DNA: TGTGCCAGCAGCTTAGGAGGGGACTTATACGAGCAGTACGTC.